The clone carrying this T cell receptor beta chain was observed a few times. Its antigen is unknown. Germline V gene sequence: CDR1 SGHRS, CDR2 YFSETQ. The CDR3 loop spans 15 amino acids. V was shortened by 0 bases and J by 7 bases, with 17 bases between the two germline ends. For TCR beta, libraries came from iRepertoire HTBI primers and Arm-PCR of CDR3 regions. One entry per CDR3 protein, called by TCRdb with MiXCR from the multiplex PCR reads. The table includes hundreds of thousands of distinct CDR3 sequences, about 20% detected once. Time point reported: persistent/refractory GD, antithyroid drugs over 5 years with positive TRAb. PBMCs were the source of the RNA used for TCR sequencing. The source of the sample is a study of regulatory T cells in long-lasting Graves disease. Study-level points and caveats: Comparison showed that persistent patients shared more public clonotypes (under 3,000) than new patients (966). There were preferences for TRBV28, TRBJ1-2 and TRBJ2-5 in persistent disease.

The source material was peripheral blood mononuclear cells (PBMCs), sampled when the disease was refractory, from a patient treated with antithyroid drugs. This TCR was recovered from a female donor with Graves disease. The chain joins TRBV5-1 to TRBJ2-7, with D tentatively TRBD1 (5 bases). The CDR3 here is CASSLALGRDGEQYF. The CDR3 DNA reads TGCGCCAGCAGCTTGGCCCTCGGCAGGGATGGTGAGCAGTACTTC.